This TCR beta chain was documented in a study of T cell repertoires in cytomegalovirus infection. Study as a whole: Indications of both CMV infection and matching HLA type were provided by public TCR beta signatures.

V shed 4 bases and J shed 6 bases, with 4 bases lying between them. Germline CDR1 is SNHLY and CDR2 is FYNNEI. The CDR3 length is 10 residues. TCRdb processed the reads anew with MiXCR; each CDR3 protein has one entry. Counted here are 250,000 to 300,000 distinct CDR3 sequences, about a sixth occurring once; the ten biggest clones make up approximately 51%. The study, taken as a whole, reports: Public TCR beta family frequency separated CMV-and-HLA carriers, including in an independent cohort. HLA-C-restricted CMV-specific TCR beta clonotypes prevailed in the ex vivo response.

Remarks on this clonotype: Its antigen is not known.

The genes are TRBV2 and TRBJ2-7; no firm D call. The sequence came from a human donor in good health (CMV status not recorded). Some clones in this sample may be carry-over from other donors' samples. The specimen sequenced was CD8+ T cells from PBMCs. Here the CDR3 DNA reads TGTGCCAGCAGTGGAACCGAGCAGTACTTC. As protein: CASSGTEQYF.